This T cell receptor beta chain originates from a study of glioma-infiltrating T cells after dendritic cell vaccination. In the study overall: Dendritic cells derived from monocytes and pulsed with autologous tumor lysate formed the vaccine.

In regard to this clone: Its antigen is undetermined.

None of the glioblastoma patients had an isocitrate dehydrogenase mutation. The length of the CDR3 is 17 residues. The trim removed 5 bases at V and 2 bases at J, leaving 3 bases unmatched. Germline assignment: CDR1 SEHNR and CDR2 FQNEAQ (reference sequence). General study points: Higher TCR clonality did not directly relate to longer survival.

Assay used: immunoSEQ multiplex PCR; TCRdb lists only in-frame clones, some missing. This sample has under 100,000 clones, with 85% found just once. V is TRBV7-9 and J is TRBJ2-1, with 16 bases identical to TRBD2. The source material was blood, sampled before dendritic cell vaccination. The receptor was isolated from a human donor with glioblastoma. CDR3 protein: CASSPGLAGGPYNEQFF. CDR3 in DNA: TGTGCCAGCAGCCCGGGACTAGCGGGAGGGCCCTACAATGAGCAGTTCTTC. Supplemented by reference TRBV7-9 and TRBJ2-1, the full variable domain reads DTGVSQNPRHKITKRGQNVTFRCDPISEHNRLYWYRQTLGQGPEFLTYFQNEAQLEKSRLLSDRFSAERPKGSFSTLEIQRTEQGDSAMYLCASSPGLAGGPYNEQFFGPGTRLTVL.